The source of this T cell receptor beta chain is a study of technical replicates of blood from a few donors. The V end was cut by 5 bases, the J end by 6 bases, with 12 bases between. This CDR3 spans 13 amino acids. Germline lookup yields CDR1 SSHAT and CDR2 FNYEAQ (reference sequence). Profiled with immunoSEQ multiplex PCR; TCRdb holds only in-frame clones, not every one. The sample holds tens of thousands of clones, around 90% seen once. The rearrangement joins TRBV7-7 to TRBJ2-3; no reliable D call. Sequenced sample: PBMCs. The TCR was taken from a human donor in good health. Some clones in this sample may be carry-over from other donors' samples. CDR3 residues: CASSPRPGDTQYF. CDR3 DNA: TGTGCCAGCAGCCCTCGGCCCGGGGATACGCAGTATTTT.